This T cell receptor beta chain was captured in a study of PD-1 blockade in mismatch repair-deficient tumors. The CDR3 covers 12 residues. V was clipped by 6 bases and J by 3 bases; unmatched bases: 3. Per germline, CDR1 SQVTM and CDR2 ANQGSEA. Overall study findings and caveats: After pembrolizumab, tumor-resident clones rose rapidly, then generally contracted before radiologic responses.

This clone has just a few counts. Antigen unknown. The same CDR3 can be traced to other DNA sequences in this sample. Clones were sequenced by immunoSEQ multiplex PCR, and TCRdb holds only the in-frame ones, with some missing. The sample has roughly 120,000 clones, approximately 91% seen once. The sample was peripheral blood, taken approximately 72 weeks after starting pembrolizumab. V is TRBV29-1 and J is TRBJ1-2, with 8 bases lining up with TRBD1. The receptor was derived from an adult with mismatch repair-deficient cancer. The CDR3: CSVGQGDYGYTF. CDR3 sequence (DNA): TGCAGCGTCGGACAGGGTGACTATGGCTACACCTTC.